This passage covers 27 T cell receptor beta chains from one sample sequenced in a study of blood T cell repertoires in COVID-19. Produced via immunoSEQ multiplex PCR; TCRdb's table is partial and in-frame only. The sample has fewer than 120,000 clones, approximately 82% seen once; the top ten hold about 4.1%. The sample consisted of peripheral blood. These receptors all stem from a woman of 80 years or more with acute or convalescent COVID-19.

This rearrangement joins TRBV6-5 to TRBJ2-1, with D perhaps matching TRBD1 (6 bases). This CDR3 region has 16 residues. The V gene lost 4 bases and the J gene lost 2 bases, with 15 bases spanning the gap. Germline lookup yields CDR1 MNHEY and CDR2 SVGAGI. CDR3 amino acids: CASSFPKQGAYNEQFF. The CDR3 DNA is TGTGCCAGCAGTTTCCCAAAACAGGGAGCCTACAATGAGCAGTTCTTC.

The chain carries TRBV10-3 and TRBJ2-5; 10 bases match TRBD2. The CDR3 extends over 17 amino acids. V shed 2 bases, J shed 1 base, and the junction held 7 bases outside the gene matches. CDR1 is ENHRY, CDR2 SYGVKD, per germline. The CDR3 is CAISEGVLAGSQETQYF. The DNA for the CDR3 is TGTGCCATCAGTGAGGGGGTACTAGCGGGGAGCCAAGAGACCCAGTACTTC.

V usage is TRBV19 and J usage is TRBJ1-2, with TRBD1 matching 7 bases. From germline, CDR1 is LNHDA and CDR2 SQIVND (reference sequence). The CDR3 extends over 14 amino acids. Unmatched junction bases numbered 8, after V lost 6 bases and J lost 4 bases. Here the CDR3 reads CASRQTGRAYGYTF. The CDR3 region has the DNA TGTGCCAGTAGACAGACAGGGAGAGCCTATGGCTACACCTTC. Drawing the rest from reference TRBV19 and TRBJ1-2, the complete variable domain is DGGITQSPKYLFRKEGQNVTLSCEQNLNHDAMYWYRQDPGQGLRLIYYSQIVNDFQKGDIAEGYSVSREKKESFPLTVTSAQKNPTAFYLCASRQTGRAYGYTFGSGTRLTVV.

The V and J genes are TRBV7-2 and TRBJ1-4, with 9 bases that match TRBD1. Germline CDR1 is SGHTA and CDR2 is FQGNSA. Trimming cost V 2 bases and J 5 bases; bases outside gene matches: 6. This CDR3 is 16 amino acids long. The DNA of the CDR3 is TGTGCCAGCAGCTTATGGAGACAGGGGGTAAATGAAAAACTGTTTTTT. Translated: CASSLWRQGVNEKLFF.

This clone turned up a few times. The gene calls are TRBV18 and TRBJ1-1, with D possibly TRBD1 on 6 matching bases. V was trimmed by 5 bases and J by 3 bases, leaving 31 bases between them. Germline V gene sequence: CDR1 KGHSH, CDR2 LQKENI. CDR3 length equals 20 residues. CDR3 amino acids: CASSTGTAGPWYGGHTEAFF. The DNA of the CDR3 is TGTGCCAGCTCAACCGGAACGGCCGGCCCGTGGTATGGGGGCCACACTGAAGCTTTCTTT.

The chain links TRBV10-3 to TRBJ1-2, with 7 positions matching TRBD1. Germline V gene data show CDR1 as ENHRY and CDR2 as SYGVKD. V lost 0 bases, J lost 2 bases, and 12 bases stayed unmatched. CDR3 length: 18 amino acids. The CDR3 nucleotides read TGTGCCATCAGTGAGTCTAGCCCAGGGGGGAATGTCAACTATGGCTACACCTTC. Translated, it gives CAISESSPGGNVNYGYTF.

The chain combines TRBV6-6 with TRBJ2-7, with 8 bases matching TRBD2. Germline CDR1 and CDR2: MNHNY and SVGAGI (reference sequence). The CDR3 runs to 15 residues. V lost 9 bases to trimming and J lost 3 bases; unmatched junction nucleotides: 13. Here the CDR3 DNA reads TGTGCCAGTTCCTGGGGCGGGAGGCTCGGCTACGAGCAGTACTTC. Its translation is CASSWGGRLGYEQYF.

V usage is TRBV4-2 and J usage is TRBJ2-2, with TRBD2 matching over 9 bases. Germline CDR1 LGHNA, CDR2 YNFKEQ. This CDR3 has 19 residues. V shed 0 bases, J shed 4 bases, and the junction held 12 bases outside the gene matches. CDR3 sequence: CASSQEVLAGSLGTGELFF. CDR3 DNA: TGTGCCAGCAGCCAAGAGGTGCTAGCGGGAAGTTTAGGCACCGGGGAGCTGTTTTTT.

This sequence joins TRBV6-6 and TRBJ1-4, with D unresolved. Germline CDR1 is MNHNY and CDR2 is SVGAGI (reference sequence). The CDR3 runs to 10 residues. Between the trimmed V and J ends, which lost 10 bases and 8 bases, there was a span of 8 bases. The CDR3 loop reads CATEAEKLFF. CDR3 bases: TGTGCCACCGAGGCCGAAAAACTGTTTTTT.

The rearrangement joins TRBV7-2 to TRBJ2-3; 11 bases map to TRBD1. This CDR3 has 18 amino acids. Germline V gene data show CDR1 as SGHTA and CDR2 as FQGNSA. With V trimmed by 0 bases and J by 5 bases, 10 bases remained unmatched. The CDR3 nucleotides are TGTGCCAGCAGCTTAGCGAAGGGGACAGGGGGATCAGGAGATACGCAGTATTTT. Amino acids: CASSLAKGTGGSGDTQYF.

J is TRBJ1-1 and V is TRBV3-1 (or the pseudogene TRBV3-2); D is possibly TRBD1 (5 bases). The V end lost 4 bases, the J end lost 4 bases, and 13 bases lay between the germline ends. CDR1 LGHDT and CDR2 YNNKEL come from the germline V gene (reference sequence). The CDR3 is made up of 14 amino acids. CDR3 loop: CASSLRDGGTEAFF. Here the CDR3 DNA reads TGTGCCAGCAGCCTCAGGGACGGGGGCACTGAAGCTTTCTTT.

The gene calls are TRBV27 and TRBJ2-2, with 7 positions matching TRBD1. J gave up 5 bases and V 4 bases, and 7 bases lay outside the gene matches. CDR1 is MNHEY and CDR2 is SMNVEV in the germline V gene (reference sequence). The CDR3 loop spans 15 amino acids. This chain's CDR3 is CASSSAGGSTGELFF. The CDR3 DNA is TGTGCCAGCAGTTCTGCAGGGGGATCGACCGGGGAGCTGTTTTTT.

The gene calls are TRBV9 and TRBJ1-2, with D perhaps matching TRBD1 (5 bases). CDR3 length: 13 amino acids. Trimming removed 4 bases at V and 2 bases at J, with 9 bases between. In germline, CDR1 is SGDLS, CDR2 YYNGEE. The CDR3 is CASSPGLNYGYTF. The CDR3 DNA is TGTGCCAGCAGCCCAGGGCTGAACTATGGCTACACCTTC.

The J gene is TRBJ2-7, the V gene TRBV19; D is possibly TRBD1 (7 bases). The germline CDR1 and CDR2 sequences are LNHDA and SQIVND (reference sequence). V lost 8 bases and J 0 bases, leaving 14 bases between the germline ends. CDR3 length: 14 amino acids. Here the CDR3 DNA reads TGTGCCAGTTCCAGGGGGGACCTCTCCTACGAGCAGTACTTC. Its protein is CASSRGDLSYEQYF.

The gene calls are TRBV5-1 and TRBJ2-3, with TRBD2 matching 8 bases. The CDR3 covers 14 residues. Germline CDR1 reads SGHRS; CDR2 reads YFSETQ. Germline trimming cut 3 bases from V and 1 base from J; bases unmatched to any gene: 1. CDR3 region: CASSSTSGTDTQYF. The CDR3 DNA reads as TGCGCCAGCAGCTCGACTAGCGGCACAGATACGCAGTATTTT.

The chain joins TRBV29-1 to TRBJ1-6, with TRBD1 identical over 8 bases. CDR3 length: 13 amino acids. Losses at the gene ends were 6 bases for V and 8 bases for J; bases not matched to a gene: 6. Germline V gene lookup returns CDR1 SQVTM and CDR2 ANQGSEA. DNA for the CDR3: TGCAGCGTAGGGGACAGGCTGGATTCACCCCTCCACTTT. It codes for CSVGDRLDSPLHF.

This chain links TRBV30 with TRBJ1-3; D may be TRBD1 (6 bases). V shed 5 bases and J shed 4 bases, with 9 bases lying between them. The CDR3 spans 12 residues. CDR1 is GTSNPN, CDR2 SVGIG, per germline (reference sequence). The CDR3 DNA reads TGTGCCTGGGCCGGACAGGGAAACACCATATATTTT. Translation gives CAWAGQGNTIYF.

The rearrangement joins TRBV29-1 to TRBJ2-5; 9 bases agree with TRBD1. J was trimmed by 1 base and V by 7 bases; bases with no gene match: 4. The CDR3 has 13 amino acids. CDR1 is SQVTM, CDR2 ANQGSEA, per germline. CDR3 in DNA: TGCAGCGCAAGGGACAGGGCCCAAGAGACCCAGTACTTC. Its protein product is CSARDRAQETQYF.

The J gene is TRBJ1-5, the V gene TRBV3-1 (or the pseudogene TRBV3-2); a weak D match, TRBD1 (6 bases). Trimming left V 4 bases short and J 3 bases short, with 10 bases between. Per germline, CDR1 LGHDT and CDR2 YNNKEL (reference sequence). The CDR3 length is 14 residues. The CDR3 nucleotides read TGTGCCAGCAGCCCAGGGGCGTCCAATCAGCCCCAGCATTTT. Residues: CASSPGASNQPQHF.

The chain has TRBV6-5 and TRBJ2-1; D uncertain. Trimming cost V 0 bases and J 10 bases, with 16 bases left between them. Germline CDR1 and CDR2: MNHEY and SVGAGI. The CDR3 length is 15 residues. The CDR3 DNA sequence: TGTGCCAGCAGTTACTCTTCCTCCCCACTCAGGGAGCAGTTCTTC. It translates to CASSYSSSPLREQFF.

The chain links TRBV5-1 to TRBJ2-2; the match to TRBD1 covers 10 bases. The CDR3 loop spans 16 amino acids. V trimming: 0 bases; J trimming: 2 bases; junction bases outside the gene matches: 1. Germline V lookup: CDR1 SGHRS, CDR2 YFSETQ. This CDR3 reads CASSLGTGGNTGELFF. CDR3 bases: TGCGCCAGCAGCTTGGGGACAGGGGGTAACACCGGGGAGCTGTTTTTT.

As DNA, the CDR3 is TGTGCCAGCAGCCGGGGGAGGGAGCAGTACTTC. This gives the protein CASSRGREQYF. The chain carries TRBV14 and TRBJ2-7, with D perhaps TRBD2 (6 bases). The germline CDR1 and CDR2 sequences are SGHDN and FVKESK. V was clipped by 4 bases and J by 7 bases, with 8 bases between them. This CDR3 spans 11 amino acids.

This sequence joins TRBV24-1 and TRBJ2-1; the D gene is possibly TRBD1 (6 bases). Germline-derived CDR1 and CDR2 are KGHDR and SFDVKD. Trimming left V 3 bases short and J 6 bases short, with 17 bases between. The CDR3 spans 16 residues. CDR3: CATSDPGRGQSNEQFF. In DNA, the CDR3 is TGTGCCACCAGTGATCCCGGCCGCGGACAGAGCAATGAGCAGTTCTTC.

The gene calls are TRBV18 and TRBJ1-1; the match to TRBD1 covers 7 bases. V shed 5 bases and J 1 base; nucleotides not matched to a gene: 7. This CDR3 region has 15 residues. Germline-derived CDR1 and CDR2 are KGHSH and LQKENI. CDR3 DNA: TGTGCCAGCTCAGACAGGGCGATTGGGAACACTGAAGCTTTCTTT. Translation: CASSDRAIGNTEAFF.

The chain joins TRBV4-2 to TRBJ1-4; 7 bases match TRBD1. The CDR3 consists of 14 residues. Looked up from germline, CDR1 is LGHNA and CDR2 is YNFKEQ. V gave up 5 bases and J gave up 8 bases; unmatched junction bases: 8. The CDR3 sequence is CASSNRGSEEKLFF. CDR3 in DNA: TGTGCCAGCAGCAACAGGGGTTCAGAGGAAAAACTGTTTTTT.

The rearrangement joins TRBV6-1 to TRBJ2-3; D ambiguous. CDR3 length: 15 amino acids. With 0 bases removed from V and 3 bases from J, the gap between germline ends came to 10 bases. CDR1 MNHNS and CDR2 SASEGT come from the germline V gene. In DNA, the CDR3 is TGTGCCAGCAGTGAAGCATCGCCAGGAACAGATACGCAGTATTTT. It encodes CASSEASPGTDTQYF.

This clone was detected only a few times. The chain employs TRBV5-1 and TRBJ1-1; TRBD1 aligns across 10 bases. This CDR3 is 16 amino acids long. J gave up 0 bases and V 0 bases, and 2 bases lay outside the gene matches. Germline loops: CDR1 SGHRS, CDR2 YFSETQ. The CDR3 region has the DNA TGCGCCAGCAGCTTGGCCGGGACAGGGGTGAACACTGAAGCTTTCTTT. Protein: CASSLAGTGVNTEAFF.